These T cell receptor beta chains were read from a single sample in a study of T cell responses to AZD1222 COVID-19 vaccine. Only in-frame clones appear in the TCRdb table, and some are missing; sequencing was by immunoSEQ multiplex PCR. The sample includes about 110,000 clones, more than 70% of them seen just once. Material: peripheral blood, obtained on day 0 of AZD1222 vaccination. The receptors originated from an adult in good health. Both conserved end residues are part of each CDR3. Fields, in order: clone size, D gene, J gene, V gene, CDR3 DNA, CDR3 protein. The D gene is left open where the match is weak. A clone size is listed for some rows: how often the clone was seen (once, few, many), or a class if it is expanded.

clone_size: -
d_call: -
j_call: TRBJ1-4
v_call: TRBV19
cdr3_nt: TGTGCCAGTGGTGGAAATGAAAAACTGTTTTTT
cdr3_aa: CASGGNEKLFF

clone_size: few
d_call: -
j_call: TRBJ1-6
v_call: TRBV13
cdr3_nt: TGTGCCAGCAGCCTGGGACGGGGAATGTCACCCCTCCACTTT
cdr3_aa: CASSLGRGMSPLHF

clone_size: -
d_call: TRBD1
j_call: TRBJ2-2
v_call: TRBV5-4
cdr3_nt: TGTGCCAGCAGCTTACAGGGGGTGAACGGGGAGCTGTTTTTT
cdr3_aa: CASSLQGVNGELFF

clone_size: once
d_call: -
j_call: TRBJ2-2
v_call: TRBV15
cdr3_nt: TGTGCCACCAGCAGGCTTGATGGTAACACCGGGGAGCTGTTTTTT
cdr3_aa: CATSRLDGNTGELFF

clone_size: -
d_call: -
j_call: TRBJ2-2
v_call: TRBV5-1
cdr3_nt: TGCGCCAGCAGCTTGTTGGTCGCGAACACCGGGGAGCTGTTTTTT
cdr3_aa: CASSLLVANTGELFF

clone_size: -
d_call: -
j_call: TRBJ1-5
v_call: TRBV24-1
cdr3_nt: TGTGCCACCAGTGGTCCCGGTGGGGGGTATAATCAGCCCCAGCATTTT
cdr3_aa: CATSGPGGGYNQPQHF

clone_size: -
d_call: -
j_call: TRBJ2-5
v_call: TRBV30
cdr3_nt: TGTGCCTGGAATGGGGGCGGTGGGGAGACCCAGTACTTC
cdr3_aa: CAWNGGGGETQYF

clone_size: -
d_call: -
j_call: TRBJ1-4
v_call: TRBV24-1
cdr3_nt: TGTGCCACCAGTGACAGTGACCGGGGTGCAAGGGAAAAACTGTTTTTT
cdr3_aa: CATSDSDRGAREKLFF

clone_size: -
d_call: -
j_call: TRBJ1-5
v_call: TRBV18
cdr3_nt: TGTGCCAGCTCACTGGACAGCTCGGGGCCCCAGCATTTT
cdr3_aa: CASSLDSSGPQHF

clone_size: -
d_call: -
j_call: TRBJ1-4
v_call: TRBV4-3
cdr3_nt: TGCGCCAGCAGCCAAGATGGAGGGGGGAGGGGTGAAAAACTGTTTTTT
cdr3_aa: CASSQDGGGRGEKLFF

clone_size: -
d_call: TRBD1
j_call: TRBJ1-2
v_call: TRBV7-9
cdr3_nt: TGTGCCAGCAGCCCTCGGGAGGGACAGTACGTATCCTATGGCTACACCTTC
cdr3_aa: CASSPREGQYVSYGYTF